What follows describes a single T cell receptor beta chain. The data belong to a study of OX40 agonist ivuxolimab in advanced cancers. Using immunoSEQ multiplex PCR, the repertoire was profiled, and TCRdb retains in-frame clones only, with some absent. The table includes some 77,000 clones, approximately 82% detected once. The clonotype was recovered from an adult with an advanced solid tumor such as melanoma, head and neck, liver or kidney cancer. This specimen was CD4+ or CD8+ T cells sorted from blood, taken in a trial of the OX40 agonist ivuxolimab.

CDR3 coding DNA: TGCAGTTCGAGGGGGAACGAGCAGTACTTC. It is translated as CSSRGNEQYF. The V call is TRBV20-1, the J call TRBJ2-7; perhaps TRBD1 as D (6 bases). V lost 8 bases, J lost 5 bases, and 10 bases lay in between. The germline CDR1 and CDR2 sequences are DFQATT and SNEGSKA (reference sequence). This CDR3 is 10 amino acids long.